The clone carrying this T cell receptor (beta chain) was counted at least ten times. Its antigen remains unknown. Per germline, CDR1 SGHTA and CDR2 FQGNSA. The CDR3 runs to 14 residues. V dropped 4 bases and J dropped 6 bases, with 16 bases sitting between them. This entry comes from a study of blood T cells in healthy people across ages. Notes on the study in general: There was a strong correlation between TCR beta diversity and naive T cell percentage. CMV status of donors was not determined, possibly confounding expanded clonotype changes.

Sample-barcoded 5' priming and a J-beta primer mix drove a second PCR of about 6 to 12 cycles. TCRdb analysed the 5' RACE reads with MiXCR anew, one entry per CDR3 protein. The table shows more than 800,000 distinct CDR3 sequences, with 25% to 35% occurring only once. Russia was home to the donors, healthy Caucasian individuals aged roughly 6 to 90. Total RNA amounts of at least 5.5 micrograms were extracted per sample. The source of this sequence is an elderly woman in good health. The sample was blood. The chain uses TRBV7-2 and TRBJ2-7, with D possibly called TRBD1 or TRBD2 (5 bases each). The CDR3 bases are TGTGCCAGCAGCTCAATGGGGGAAGAGGGCGAGCAGTACTTC. It is translated as CASSSMGEEGEQYF.